This T cell receptor (beta chain) was identified during a study of T-cell reconstitution after alpha-beta-depleted transplantation in children. This clonotype turned up a few times. No antigen is known for it. Unique molecular identifiers were incorporated when the TCRbeta library was constructed. MiXCR, run by TCRdb on the PCR reads, gives a single entry per CDR3 protein. The sample has roughly 30,000 distinct CDR3 sequences, about 6.8% seen once; the top ten hold about a quarter. Findings and caveats of the study: When one year had passed after transplant, most T-cell counts and diversity came from newly produced T cells. Surviving recipient T cells and intrathymic progenitors accounted for some patients' high TCRbeta diversity at day 60. At around two months after transplant, the alpha-beta T cells were reportedly derived from several hundred expanded clones that came from non-depleted graft cells.

The CDR3 covers 16 residues. J lost 6 bases, V lost 0 bases, and 10 bases had no gene match. Germline-derived CDR1 and CDR2 are GTSNPN and SVGIG (reference sequence). This clonotype was obtained from a child in the first two years of life who had a stem cell transplant for acute myeloid leukemia, so the T cells may come from the graft donor. V and J are TRBV30 and TRBJ2-2, with 7 bases identical to TRBD1. The sequenced sample was peripheral blood, obtained 60 days after TCRalphabeta/CD19-depleted stem cell transplant. DNA of the CDR3: TGTGCCTGGAGTGTGTTCGGAGACAGGGTGGCCGGGGAGCTGTTTTTT. Residues: CAWSVFGDRVAGELFF.